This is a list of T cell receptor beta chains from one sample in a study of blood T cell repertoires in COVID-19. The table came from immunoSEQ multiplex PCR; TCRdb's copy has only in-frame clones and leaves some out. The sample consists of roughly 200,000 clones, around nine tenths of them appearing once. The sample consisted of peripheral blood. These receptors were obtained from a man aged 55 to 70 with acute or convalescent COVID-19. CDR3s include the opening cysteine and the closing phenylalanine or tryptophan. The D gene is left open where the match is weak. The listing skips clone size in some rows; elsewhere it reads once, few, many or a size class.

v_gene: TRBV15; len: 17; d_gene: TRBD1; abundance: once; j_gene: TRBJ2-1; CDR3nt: TGTGCCACCAGCAGACCTGGACAGGGTGGGACCTACAATGAGCAGTTCTTC; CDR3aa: CATSRPGQGGTYNEQFF
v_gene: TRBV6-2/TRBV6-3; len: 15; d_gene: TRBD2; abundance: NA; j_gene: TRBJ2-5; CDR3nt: TGTGCCAGCAGCCCGGGACTAGCGGACCAAGAGACCCAGTACTTC; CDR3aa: CASSPGLADQETQYF
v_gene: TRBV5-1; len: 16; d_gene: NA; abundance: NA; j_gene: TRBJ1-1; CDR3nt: TGCGCCAGCAGCAGAGCGGACAGTCTAATGAACACTGAAGCTTTCTTT; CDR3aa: CASSRADSLMNTEAFF
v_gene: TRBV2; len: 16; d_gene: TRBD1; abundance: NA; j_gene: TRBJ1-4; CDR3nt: TGTGCCAGCAGTGAAGGCAGGGGGCCAACTAATGAAAAACTGTTTTTT; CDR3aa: CASSEGRGPTNEKLFF
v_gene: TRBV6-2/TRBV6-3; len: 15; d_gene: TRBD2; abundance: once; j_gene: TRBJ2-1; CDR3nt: TGTGCCAGCAGCTCCAGCGGGGGGGCCTACAATGAGCAGTTCTTC; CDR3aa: CASSSSGGAYNEQFF
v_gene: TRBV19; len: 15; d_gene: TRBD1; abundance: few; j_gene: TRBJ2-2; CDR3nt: TGTGCCAGTAGTATCTGGACAGGGGGTACCGGGGAGCTGTTTTTT; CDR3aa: CASSIWTGGTGELFF
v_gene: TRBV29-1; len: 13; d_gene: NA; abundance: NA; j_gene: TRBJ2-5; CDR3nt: TGCAGCGTTCGCCGGGACTCGCAAGAGACCCAGTACTTC; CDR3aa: CSVRRDSQETQYF
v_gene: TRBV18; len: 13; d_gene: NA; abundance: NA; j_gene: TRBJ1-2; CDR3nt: TGTGCCAGCTCACCAGGCAGGGAATATGGCTACACCTTC; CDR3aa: CASSPGREYGYTF
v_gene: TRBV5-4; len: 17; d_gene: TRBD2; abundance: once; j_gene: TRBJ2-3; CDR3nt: TGTGCCAGCAGCATCGGGACTAGCGGGGGGAGGCCAGATACGCAGTATTTT; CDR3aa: CASSIGTSGGRPDTQYF
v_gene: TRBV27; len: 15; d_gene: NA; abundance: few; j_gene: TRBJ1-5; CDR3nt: TGTGCCAGCAGCCCTTCAGCGGGGCGGGATCAGCCCCAGCATTTT; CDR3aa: CASSPSAGRDQPQHF
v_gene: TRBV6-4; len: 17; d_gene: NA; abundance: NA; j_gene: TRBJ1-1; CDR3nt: TGTGCCAGCAGTGACCCTAGGGGGAACAACACGAACACTGAAGCTTTCTTT; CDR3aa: CASSDPRGNNTNTEAFF
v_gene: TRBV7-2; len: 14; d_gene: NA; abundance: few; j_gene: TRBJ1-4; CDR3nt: TGTGCCAGCAGCTTAGGCGGTCCAAATGAAAAACTGTTTTTT; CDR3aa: CASSLGGPNEKLFF
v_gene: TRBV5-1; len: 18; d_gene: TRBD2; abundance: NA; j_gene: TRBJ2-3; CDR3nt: TGCGCCAGCAGCCGCGGACTAGCGGGGGGAGCCAGCACAGATACGCAGTATTTT; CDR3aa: CASSRGLAGGASTDTQYF
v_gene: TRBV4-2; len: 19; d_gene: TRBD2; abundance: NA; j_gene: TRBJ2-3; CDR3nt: TGTGCCAGCAGCCCTGAACGACTAGCGGGGGGGCCGGACACAGATACGCAGTATTTT; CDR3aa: CASSPERLAGGPDTDTQYF
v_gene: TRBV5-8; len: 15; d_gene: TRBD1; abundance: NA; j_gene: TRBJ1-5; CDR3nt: TGTGCCAGCAGCTCGTCGGACAGGAACAATCAGCCCCAGCATTTT; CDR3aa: CASSSSDRNNQPQHF
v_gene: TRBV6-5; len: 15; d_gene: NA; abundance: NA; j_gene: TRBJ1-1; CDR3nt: TGTGCCAGCCTCCGACCCGGGTACATGAACACTGAAGCTTTCTTT; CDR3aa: CASLRPGYMNTEAFF
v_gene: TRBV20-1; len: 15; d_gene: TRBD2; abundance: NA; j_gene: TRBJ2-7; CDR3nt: TGCAGTGCTAGTGCGCTAGCGGGCTTGTCCTACGAGCAGTACTTC; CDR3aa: CSASALAGLSYEQYF
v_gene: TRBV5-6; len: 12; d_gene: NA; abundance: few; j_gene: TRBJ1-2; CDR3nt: TGTGCCAGCAGCCGGCGGCCAGGGGGCTACACCTTC; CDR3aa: CASSRRPGGYTF
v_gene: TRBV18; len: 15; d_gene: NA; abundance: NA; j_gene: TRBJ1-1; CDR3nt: TGTGCCAGCTCACCAGGTGGGAGGATGAACACTGAAGCTTTCTTT; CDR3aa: CASSPGGRMNTEAFF
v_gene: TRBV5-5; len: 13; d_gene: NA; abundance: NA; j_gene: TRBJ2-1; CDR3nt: TGTGCCAGCAGCTTGGCTAGCGACAATGAGCAGTTCTTC; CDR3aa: CASSLASDNEQFF
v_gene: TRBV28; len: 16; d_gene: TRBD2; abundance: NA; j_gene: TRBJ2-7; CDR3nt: TGTGCCAGCAGTGCCCCCTTGGGCGGGGGGGCCCACGAGCAGTACTTC; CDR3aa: CASSAPLGGGAHEQYF
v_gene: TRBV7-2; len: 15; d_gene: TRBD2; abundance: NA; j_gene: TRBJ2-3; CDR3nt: TGTGCCAGCATGGGGGGGAGGTGGGTTACAGATACGCAGTATTTT; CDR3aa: CASMGGRWVTDTQYF
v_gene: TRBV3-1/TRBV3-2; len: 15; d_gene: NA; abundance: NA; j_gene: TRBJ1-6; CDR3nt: TGTGCCAGCAGCCAAGTGGCAGGGGATAATTCACCCCTCCACTTT; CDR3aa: CASSQVAGDNSPLHF
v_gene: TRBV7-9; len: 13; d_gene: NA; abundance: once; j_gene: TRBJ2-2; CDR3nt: TGTGCCAGCAGCTTACCCCCGGGGGGGGAGCTGTTTTTT; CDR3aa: CASSLPPGGELFF
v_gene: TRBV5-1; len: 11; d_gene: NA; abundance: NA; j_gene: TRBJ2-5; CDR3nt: TGCGCCAGCAGCTCTATAGAGACCCAGTACTTC; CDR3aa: CASSSIETQYF
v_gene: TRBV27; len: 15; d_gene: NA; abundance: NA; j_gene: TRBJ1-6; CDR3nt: TGTGCCAGCAGTTTAAACCCCGGACAGAATTCACCCCTCCACTTT; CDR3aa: CASSLNPGQNSPLHF
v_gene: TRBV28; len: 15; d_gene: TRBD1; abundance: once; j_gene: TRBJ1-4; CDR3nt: TGTGCCAGCAGTTCCGGACAGGGGGTAAATGAAAAACTGTTTTTT; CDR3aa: CASSSGQGVNEKLFF
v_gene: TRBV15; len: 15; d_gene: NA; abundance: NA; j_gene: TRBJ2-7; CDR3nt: TGTGCCACCAGCCCCCCTTGGGGACAAAGATACGAGCAGTACTTC; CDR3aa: CATSPPWGQRYEQYF
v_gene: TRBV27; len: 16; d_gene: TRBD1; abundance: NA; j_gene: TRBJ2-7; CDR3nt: TGTGCCAGCAGTCCGAGTAAGACAGGGAGATCGGTCGAGCAGTACTTC; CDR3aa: CASSPSKTGRSVEQYF
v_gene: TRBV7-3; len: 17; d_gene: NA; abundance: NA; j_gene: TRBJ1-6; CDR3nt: TGTGCCAGCAGCTCCACGTCCGTGGGGACTAATAATTCACCCCTCCACTTT; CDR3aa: CASSSTSVGTNNSPLHF
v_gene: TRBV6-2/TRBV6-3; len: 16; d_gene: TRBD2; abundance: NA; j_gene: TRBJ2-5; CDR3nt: TGTGCCAGCAGTTACGGCTCGGGACTAGCGGAAGAGACCCAGTACTTC; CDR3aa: CASSYGSGLAEETQYF
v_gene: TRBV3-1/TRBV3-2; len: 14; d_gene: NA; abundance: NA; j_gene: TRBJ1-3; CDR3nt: TGTGCCAGCAGTCCTACTAAGAAGGGAAACACCATATATTTT; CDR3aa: CASSPTKKGNTIYF
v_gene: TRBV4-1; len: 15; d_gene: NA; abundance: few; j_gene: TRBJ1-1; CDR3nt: TGCGCCAGCAGCTTCGGGGGGCGCGTGAACACTGAAGCTTTCTTT; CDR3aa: CASSFGGRVNTEAFF
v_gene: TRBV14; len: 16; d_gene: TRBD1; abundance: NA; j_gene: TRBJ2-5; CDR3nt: TGTGCCAGCAGCCAAGGGGACAGGGTTGGCGGAGGGACCCAGTACTTC; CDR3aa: CASSQGDRVGGGTQYF
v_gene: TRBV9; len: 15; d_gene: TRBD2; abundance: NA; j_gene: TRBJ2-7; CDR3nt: TGTGCCAGCAGTCCAAGCAGCGGGGGTATCTACGAGCAGTACTTC; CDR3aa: CASSPSSGGIYEQYF
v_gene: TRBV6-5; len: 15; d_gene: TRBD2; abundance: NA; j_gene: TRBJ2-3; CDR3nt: TGTGCCAGCAGTTCTCATGGGGGGGGCACAGATACGCAGTATTTT; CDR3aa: CASSSHGGGTDTQYF
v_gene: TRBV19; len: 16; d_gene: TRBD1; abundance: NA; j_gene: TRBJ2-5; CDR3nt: TGTGCCAGTAGTATACAGGGGGAAGGTCGGGATGAGACCCAGTACTTC; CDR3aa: CASSIQGEGRDETQYF
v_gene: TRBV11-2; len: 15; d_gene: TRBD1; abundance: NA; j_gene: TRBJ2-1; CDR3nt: TGTGCCAGCAGCACCCGACAGGGGGCCGGCAATGAGCAGTTCTTC; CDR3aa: CASSTRQGAGNEQFF
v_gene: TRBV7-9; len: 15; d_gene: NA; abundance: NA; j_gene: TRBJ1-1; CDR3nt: TGTGCCAGCAGCCCCATCGGGGGGGTTAACACTGAAGCTTTCTTT; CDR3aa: CASSPIGGVNTEAFF
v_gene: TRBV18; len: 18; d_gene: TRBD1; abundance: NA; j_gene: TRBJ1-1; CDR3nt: TGTGCCAGCTCACCACTAATCCCCCGGGGGACAGCAAACACTGAAGCTTTCTTT; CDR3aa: CASSPLIPRGTANTEAFF
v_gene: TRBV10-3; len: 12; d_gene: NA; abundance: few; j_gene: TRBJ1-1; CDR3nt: TGTGCCATCAGGCAGGAGAACACTGAAGCTTTCTTT; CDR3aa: CAIRQENTEAFF
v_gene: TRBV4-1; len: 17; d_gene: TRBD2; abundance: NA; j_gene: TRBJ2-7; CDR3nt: TGCGCCAGCAGCCAACTACTAGCGGGGGTGACCTCCTACGAGCAGTACTTC; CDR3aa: CASSQLLAGVTSYEQYF
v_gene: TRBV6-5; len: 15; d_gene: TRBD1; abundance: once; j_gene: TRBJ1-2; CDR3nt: TGTGCCAGCAACCCGGGACAGGGGGCTAACTATGGCTACACCTTC; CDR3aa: CASNPGQGANYGYTF
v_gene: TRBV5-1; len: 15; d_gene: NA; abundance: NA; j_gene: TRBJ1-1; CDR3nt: TGCGCCAGCAAGCAGGTGCGGGCGGGGAACACTGAAGCTTTCTTT; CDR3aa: CASKQVRAGNTEAFF
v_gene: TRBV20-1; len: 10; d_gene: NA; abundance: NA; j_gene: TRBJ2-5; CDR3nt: TGCAGTGCCCAAAAAGAGACCCAGTACTTC; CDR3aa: CSAQKETQYF
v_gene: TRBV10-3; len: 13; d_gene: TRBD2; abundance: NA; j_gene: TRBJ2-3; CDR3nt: TGTGCCATCAGGGGGGGGAGCACAGATACGCAGTATTTT; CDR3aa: CAIRGGSTDTQYF
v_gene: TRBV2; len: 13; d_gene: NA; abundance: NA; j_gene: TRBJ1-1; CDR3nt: TGTGCCAGCACCGAGGGACAGAACACTGAAGCTTTCTTT; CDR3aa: CASTEGQNTEAFF
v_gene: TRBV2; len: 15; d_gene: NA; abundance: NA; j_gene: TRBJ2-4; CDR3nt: TGTGCCAGCAGTGAACTTCGTGCCCTAAAAAACATTCAGTACTTC; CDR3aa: CASSELRALKNIQYF
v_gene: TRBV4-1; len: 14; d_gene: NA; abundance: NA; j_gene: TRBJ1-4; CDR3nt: TGCGCCAGCAGCCGAGAGGCTACTAATGAAAAACTGTTTTTT; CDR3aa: CASSREATNEKLFF
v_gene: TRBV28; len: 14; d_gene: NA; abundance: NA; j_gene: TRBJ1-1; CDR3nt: TGTGCCAGCAGTCCAACAGTGAAGAACACTGAAGCTTTCTTT; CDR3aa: CASSPTVKNTEAFF
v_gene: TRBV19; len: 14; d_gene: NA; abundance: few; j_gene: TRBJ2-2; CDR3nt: TGTGCCAGTAACCAACTCGCGAACACCGGGGAGCTGTTTTTT; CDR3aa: CASNQLANTGELFF
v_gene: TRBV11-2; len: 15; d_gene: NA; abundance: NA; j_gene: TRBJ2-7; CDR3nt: TGTGCCAGCAGCTTGGGGAACGGCGGGCCCTACGAGCAGTACTTC; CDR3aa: CASSLGNGGPYEQYF
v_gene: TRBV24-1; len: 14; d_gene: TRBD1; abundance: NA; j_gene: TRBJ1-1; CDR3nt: TGTGCCACCAGGCCCGGGACAGGGAGTACTGAAGCTTTCTTT; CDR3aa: CATRPGTGSTEAFF
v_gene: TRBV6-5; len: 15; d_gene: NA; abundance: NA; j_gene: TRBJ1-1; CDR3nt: TGTGCCAGCAGTTACTCATCGGGGGGCGGGACTGAAGCTTTCTTT; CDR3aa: CASSYSSGGGTEAFF
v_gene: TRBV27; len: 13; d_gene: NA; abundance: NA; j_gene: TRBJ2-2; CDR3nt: TGTGCCAGCAGTTTAACCGTCCAGGGGAAGCTGTTTTTT; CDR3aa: CASSLTVQGKLFF